The rows below give T cell receptor beta chains drawn from one sample of a study of tumor-infiltrating lymphocytes in primary liver carcinoma. Using its own MiXCR run on the multiplex PCR reads, TCRdb lists one record per CDR3 protein. Of more than 100,000 distinct CDR3 sequences in the sample, less than 80% were seen once. Specimen: liver tumor tissue from sampling region 1. Receptors originate from a woman aged 55-70 years with primary liver carcinoma and hepatitis B virus infection. Both conserved end residues are part of each CDR3. Each record gives: V gene, clone size, D gene, J gene, CDR3 protein, CDR3 DNA. The D gene is left open where the match is weak. Not all rows give a size; the values are once, few, many and, for expanded clones, a class.

>TRBV11-2|.|.|TRBJ2-7
CASSLNPGHTSEQHF
TGTGCCAGTAGCTTAAACCCAGGCCATACGTCCGAGCAGCACTTC
>TRBV11-2|.|.|TRBJ1-2
CGSSPTHSYGYTF
TGTGGCAGCAGCCCGACCCATAGCTATGGCTACACCTTC
>TRBV11-3|few|.|TRBJ2-7
CASSPRAIPYYERYF
TGTGCCAGCAGCCCCCGGGCCATACCTTACTACGAGCGGTACTTC
>TRBV5-6|many|TRBD2|TRBJ2-7
CASSSRLAGAYEQYF
TGTGCCAGCAGCTCGAGACTAGCGGGGGCCTACGAGCAGTACTTC
>TRBV6-5|many|.|TRBJ2-5
CASRGGGTETQYF
TGTGCCAGCCGGGGAGGGGGCACAGAGACCCAGTACTTC
>TRBV2|.|.|TRBJ2-2
CASSEGVSGELFF
TGTGCCAGCAGTGAAGGGGTGTCCGGGGAGCTGTTTTTT
>TRBV7-9|.|.|TRBJ1-5
CASSLVGEGHTQHF
TGTGCCAGCAGCTTAGTAGGGGAGGGTCACACCCAGCATTTT
>TRBV5-1|.|.|TRBJ1-2
CASSSDSQNHDYTF
TGCGCCAGCAGCTCGGACAGCCAAAACCATGACTACACCTTC
>TRBV9|.|.|TRBJ2-3
CASSVDQSTDTQYF
TGTGCCAGCAGCGTAGATCAGAGCACAGATACGCAGTATTTT
>TRBV12-3/TRBV12-4|many|.|TRBJ2-1
CASSFMDEQFF
TGTGCCAGCAGTTTTATGGATGAGCAGTTCTTC
>TRBV7-9|.|.|TRBJ2-7
CVSTQGGGFSYEQYF
TGTGTCAGCACCCAGGGTGGGGGGTTTAGCTACGAGCAGTATTTC
>TRBV30|few|TRBD2|TRBJ2-2
CAWRGLAGKANTGELFF
TGTGCCTGGAGGGGACTAGCGGGAAAGGCGAACACCGGGGAGCTGTTTTTT
>TRBV11-2|.|.|TRBJ2-7
CASGLPLAGEQYF
TGTGCCAGCGGCCTACCCCTAGCAGGCGAGCAGTACTTC
>TRBV6-5|medium-sized|.|TRBJ2-3
CASSPYADTQYF
TGTGCCAGCAGTCCCTATGCTGATACGCAGTATTTT
>TRBV5-6|.|.|TRBJ2-1
CASSWVQGSSNEQFF
TGTGCCAGCAGCTGGGTTCAGGGAAGCAGCAATGAGCAGTTCTTC
>TRBV11-1|.|TRBD2|TRBJ2-3
CASLRQRAGESHF
TGTGCCAGCTTAAGGCAACGTGCGGGAGAGTCTCACTTT
>TRBV28|.|TRBD2|TRBJ2-1
CASNLAGVYKEQFF
TGTGCCAGCAATTTGGCGGGAGTGTACAAGGAGCAGTTCTTC
>TRBV29-1|.|TRBD2|TRBJ2-3
CSVYSGGTNLYTQYF
TGTAGCGTTTACTCGGGGGGGACTAACCTCTATACGCAGTATTTT
>TRBV28|.|.|TRBJ2-1
CASSLKVYNEQFF
TGTGCCAGCAGTTTAAAGGTCTACAATGAGCAGTTCTTC
>TRBV6-2/TRBV6-3|many|.|TRBJ2-7
CASSRLGETSYEQYF
TGTGCCAGCAGCCGACTAGGAGAAACCTCCTACGAGCAGTACTTC
>TRBV11-2|once|.|TRBJ2-2
CASSLQSGFTGELFF
TGTGCCAGCAGCTTACAGTCAGGGTTCACCGGGGAGCTGTTTTTC
>TRBV30|few|.|TRBJ1-1
CAWIAQGTNTEAFF
TGTGCCTGGATAGCTCAGGGCACGAACACTGAAGCTTTCTTT
>TRBV4-1|many|.|TRBJ1-1
CASSQDGRANIDTEAFF
TGCGCCAGCAGCCAAGATGGCAGGGCCAACATTGACACTGAAGCTTTCTTT
>TRBV11-2|.|TRBD2|TRBJ2-3
CVSTTGTSGRGSTDMQYF
TGTGTCAGCACCACGGGGACTAGCGGGAGAGGGAGCACAGATATGCAGTATTTT
>TRBV6-5|.|TRBD2|TRBJ2-1
CASSPRTSGGGEQFF
TGTGCCAGCAGTCCCAGGACTAGCGGGGGGGGTGAGCAGTTCTTC
>TRBV19|few|TRBD1|TRBJ1-6
CASTGGQGNSPLHF
TGTGCCAGTACGGGGGGACAGGGGAATTCACCCCTCCACTTT
>TRBV29-1|.|.|TRBJ2-3
CSVHSEFTDTQYF
TGCAGCGTGCACTCAGAGTTCACAGATACGCAGTATTTT
>TRBV11-2|.|.|TRBJ2-3
CASSLGRGDTYYF
TGTGCCAGCAGCTTAGGTCGAGGAGATACGTATTATTTT
>TRBV29-1|once|TRBD2|TRBJ2-3
CSVSGRGITDTHYF
TGCAGCGTGTCAGGGCGGGGGATCACAGATACGCATTATTTT
>TRBV11-3|.|.|TRBJ2-1
CASSYLGSDYNEQFF
TGTGCCAGCAGCTACCTAGGTAGCGACTATAATGAGCAGTTCTTC
>TRBV6-5|.|TRBD1|TRBJ1-6
CASSLTGTGNSPLYF
TGTGCCAGTAGTCTTACCGGGACAGGGAATTCACCCCTCTACTTT
>TRBV16|.|.|TRBJ2-2
CASSQGNTGELFF
TGTGCCAGCAGCCAAGGGAACACCGGGGAGCTGTTTTTT
>TRBV11-2|.|.|TRBJ2-7
CTNSLGAGVYEQYF
TGTACCAACAGCTTAGGGGCCGGCGTCTACGAGCAGTACTTC
>TRBV12-3/TRBV12-4|many|.|TRBJ2-7
CASSSWTPVPSYEQYF
TGTGCCAGCAGTTCCTGGACTCCTGTGCCCTCCTACGAGCAGTACTTC
>TRBV28|.|.|TRBJ2-6
CAITLSGANVLTF
TGTGCCATCACCCTCTCTGGGGCCAACGTCCTGACTTTC